This T cell receptor (beta chain) was observed in a study of shared T cell receptors in the human thymus. Clones were sequenced by immunoSEQ multiplex PCR, and TCRdb holds only the in-frame ones, with some missing. The data contain hundreds of thousands of clones, about 84% of them singletons. The same data also went into a second study, on human thymus T cells. That paper adds: Thymic resections from corrective heart surgery supplied the tissue. V and J genes seemed to be used with bias in thymic and blood repertoires.

This receptor was obtained from a boy in the first two years of life with a congenital heart defect. Material: thymocytes.

CDR3 region: CASSLTGGEAFF. The DNA of the CDR3 is TGTGCCAGCAGCTTGACAGGGGGCGAAGCTTTCTTT. The genes are TRBV7-9 and TRBJ1-1; 10 positions match TRBD1. V gave up 3 bases and J gave up 8 bases; unmatched junction bases: 0. This CDR3 comprises 12 residues. Germline CDR1 SEHNR, CDR2 FQNEAQ (reference sequence). Variable domain in full (rest from reference TRBV7-9 and TRBJ1-1): DTGVSQNPRHKITKRGQNVTFRCDPISEHNRLYWYRQTLGQGPEFLTYFQNEAQLEKSRLLSDRFSAERPKGSFSTLEIQRTEQGDSAMYLCASSLTGGEAFFGQGTRLTVV.